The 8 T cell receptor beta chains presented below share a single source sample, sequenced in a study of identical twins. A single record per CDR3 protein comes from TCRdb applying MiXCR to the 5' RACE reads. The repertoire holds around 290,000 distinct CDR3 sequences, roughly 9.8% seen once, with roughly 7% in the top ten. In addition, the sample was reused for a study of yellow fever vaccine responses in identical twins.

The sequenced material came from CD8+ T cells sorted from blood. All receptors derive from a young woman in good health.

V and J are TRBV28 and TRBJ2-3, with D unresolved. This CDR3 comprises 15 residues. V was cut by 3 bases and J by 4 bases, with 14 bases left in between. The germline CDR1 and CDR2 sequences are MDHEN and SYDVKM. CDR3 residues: CASSFGQDAADTQYF. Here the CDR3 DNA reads TGTGCCAGCAGTTTCGGTCAGGACGCAGCAGATACGCAGTATTTT.

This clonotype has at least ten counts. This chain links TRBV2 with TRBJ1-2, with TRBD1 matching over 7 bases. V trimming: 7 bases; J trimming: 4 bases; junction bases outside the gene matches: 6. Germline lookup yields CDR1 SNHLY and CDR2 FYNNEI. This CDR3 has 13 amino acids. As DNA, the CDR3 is TGTGCCAGCAAAGGGACAGTTATCTATGGCTACACCTTC. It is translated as CASKGTVIYGYTF.

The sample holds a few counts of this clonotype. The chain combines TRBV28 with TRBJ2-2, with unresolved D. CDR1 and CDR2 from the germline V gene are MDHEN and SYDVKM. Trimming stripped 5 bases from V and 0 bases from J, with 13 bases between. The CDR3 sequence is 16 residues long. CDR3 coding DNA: TGTGCCAGCAGTCCTGGAGTGAACTCGAACACCGGGGAGCTGTTTTTT. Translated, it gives CASSPGVNSNTGELFF.

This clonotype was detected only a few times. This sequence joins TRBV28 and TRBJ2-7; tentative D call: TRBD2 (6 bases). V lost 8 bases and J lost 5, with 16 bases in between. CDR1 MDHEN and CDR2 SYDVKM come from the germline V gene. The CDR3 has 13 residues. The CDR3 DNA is TGTGCCAGCTCCGTCCCGGGAGTCGACGAGCAGTACTTC. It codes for CASSVPGVDEQYF.

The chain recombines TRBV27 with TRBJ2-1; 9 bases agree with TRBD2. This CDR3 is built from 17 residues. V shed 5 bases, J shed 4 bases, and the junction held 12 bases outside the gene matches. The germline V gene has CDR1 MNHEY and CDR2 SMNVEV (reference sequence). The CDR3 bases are TGTGCCAGCAGTGACACCGCGGGAGGGCCTGCTTACAATGAGCAGTTCTTC. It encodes CASSDTAGGPAYNEQFF.

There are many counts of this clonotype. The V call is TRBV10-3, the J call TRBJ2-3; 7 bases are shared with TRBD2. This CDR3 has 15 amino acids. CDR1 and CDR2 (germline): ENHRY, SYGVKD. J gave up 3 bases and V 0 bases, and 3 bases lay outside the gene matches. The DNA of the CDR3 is TGTGCCATCAGTGAGTCCACTAGCGAAACAGATACGCAGTATTTT. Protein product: CAISESTSETDTQYF.

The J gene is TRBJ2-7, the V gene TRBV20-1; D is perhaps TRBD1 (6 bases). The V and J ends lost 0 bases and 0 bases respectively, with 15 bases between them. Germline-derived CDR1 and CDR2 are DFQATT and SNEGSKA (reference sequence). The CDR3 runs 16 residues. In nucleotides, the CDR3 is TGCAGTGCTAGAGATCTGGGACACATGAGCTCCTACGAGCAGTACTTC. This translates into CSARDLGHMSSYEQYF.

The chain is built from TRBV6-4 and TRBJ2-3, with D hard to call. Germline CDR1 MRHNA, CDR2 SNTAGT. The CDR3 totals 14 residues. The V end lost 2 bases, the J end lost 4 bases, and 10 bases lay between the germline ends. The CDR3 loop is CASSDEVEADTQYF. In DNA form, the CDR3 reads TGTGCCAGCAGTGACGAGGTCGAGGCAGATACGCAGTATTTT.